The entry that follows covers one T cell receptor beta chain sequence. Antigen specificity is unknown. Assay: immunoSEQ multiplex PCR; the TCRdb copy retains only in-frame clones and omits some. The sample contains 150,000 to 180,000 clones, 70% to 90% of which appear only once. This sample was taken from a study of T cell responses to AZD1222 COVID-19 vaccine. Study outcomes and limitations: Baseline serostatus was positive in only six AZD1222 recipients. Vaccination with two AZD1222 doses was followed by a rise in Spike-specific TCR breadth and depth.

The germline V gene encodes CDR1 MDHEN and CDR2 SYDVKM. The V and J ends lost 5 bases and 7 bases respectively, with 23 bases between them. CDR3 length: 17 amino acids. The starting material was peripheral blood, obtained after recovery from COVID-19. The chain has TRBV28 and TRBJ1-4; D may be TRBD1 (5 bases). The receptor was isolated from an adult who had recovered from COVID-19. CDR3 DNA: TGTGCCAGCAGTCGATTGAGAATAGGGGCTAGGGGTGAAAAACTGTTTTTT. Translated, it gives CASSRLRIGARGEKLFF.